This T cell receptor (beta chain) was sequenced during a study of blood T cell repertoires in COVID-19 (TCRdb year 2020). With respect to the entire study: Samples covering the acute and convalescent phases of COVID-19 were provided by collaborators in the United States, Italy and Spain. The samples were drawn from two sources: the first 160 participants of the ongoing ImmuneRACE study, and over 1,000 subjects contributed by 6 global collaborators. The repertoires were released in a freely available public database intended as a resource for research on the immune response to SARS-CoV-2. The material from the prospective study consisted of cDNA or gDNA derived from T cells, B-cell-depleted T cells, or PBMCs. A de-identified subject ID, COVID-19 status, age in years and sex were almost always included in the sample metadata. HLA class I and class II types, where available, came from metadata supplied by the sample provider rather than from assay-based typing. Subjects who had been exposed to COVID-19, were actively infected with it, or had recovered from it provided the deeply sampled blood TCRbeta repertoires that made up the dataset.

Broad study findings and their caveats: The quantity of clinical and demographic metadata differed by source and by participant and was supplied without curation.

TCRbeta CDR3 regions were amplified from genomic DNA by means of the immunoSEQ Assay, a bias-controlled multiplex PCR. Processing in the source paper ran as follows. Nucleated cell counts per sample were estimated from amplification of reference gene primers within the assay. Sequence reads were collapsed and filtered to measure the absolute abundance of every unique TCRbeta CDR3 rearrangement. For each sample, productive Simpson clonality was calculated as the square root of Simpson's diversity index across productive rearrangements. Sourced from immuneACCESS, this table was stored by TCRdb with only in-frame sequences that have V and J called. A share of the clones is absent; for the studies checked, an unresolved V gene accounts for under half, and the remainder has no known explanation. That table supplies the V and J calls and clone size; D and trimming were determined from the DNA. This sample comprises roughly 220,000 clones, approximately 80% of them detected only once. The ten largest clones take up approximately 5% of the sample.

As to this clone: This clone's antigen is unknown. No per-base quality is available; no much larger clone lies one base away.

Counted from cysteine to phenylalanine, this CDR3 has 14 amino acids. The read is trimmed to its CDR3 DNA, 42 bases read in frame from base 1. CDR1 and CDR2 were assigned from the germline V gene as MNHEY and SVGAGI. A distance of 13 bases separates the germline ends of V and J, which lose 6 bases and 4 bases respectively. Another Seattle source contributed samples from volunteer blood donors who had recovered from COVID-19. Whole blood was collected in K2EDTA tubes by collaborating institutions according to the institutions' own protocols. Collaborator samples were shipped for TCRbeta analysis as frozen whole blood, isolated PBMCs, or DNA extracted from either sample type.

Sequenced sample: peripheral blood. The chain is encoded by TRBV6-5 joined to TRBJ1-5, with TRBD1 as a weak D call on 6 bases. This receptor was taken from an older woman who had recovered from COVID-19. CDR3 region: CASSFGQKNQPQHF. At the DNA level, the sequence is TGTGCCAGCAGCTTCGGACAGAAAAATCAGCCCCAGCATTTT.